The 5 T cell receptor beta chains reported below all come from one sample, sequenced in a study of T cell responses to AZD1222 COVID-19 vaccine. This table comes from immunoSEQ multiplex PCR, and its TCRdb copy is limited to in-frame clones, with some not included. The table includes under 150,000 clones, 93% detected once. The starting material was peripheral blood, obtained on day 0 of AZD1222 vaccination. The receptors shown here come from an adult in good health.

In DNA, the CDR3 is TGTGCCAGCAGTTTTTATTCGGGACAGGGGAGCAATCAGCCCCAGCATTTT. Translation: CASSFYSGQGSNQPQHF. The chain links TRBV7-9 to TRBJ1-5; 10 bases line up with TRBD1. Germline CDR1 reads SEHNR; CDR2 reads FQNEAQ (reference sequence). The J segment lost 1 base and the V segment lost 6 bases, leaving 9 bases of the junction unmatched. The CDR3 runs 17 residues.

The genes are TRBV19 and TRBJ1-2, with D possibly matching TRBD1 (6 bases). Looked up from germline, CDR1 is LNHDA and CDR2 is SQIVND (reference sequence). The ends were cut back, 3 bases at V and 4 bases at J, with 12 bases in the middle. This CDR3 region has 14 residues. Here the CDR3 reads CASSIRQGSYGYTF. The CDR3, as DNA: TGTGCCAGTAGTATCAGGCAGGGGTCCTATGGCTACACCTTC.

The count of this clone is one. This chain connects TRBV9 to TRBJ1-2; 7 nucleotides align to TRBD1. This CDR3 spans 18 amino acids. Germline-derived CDR1 and CDR2 are SGDLS and YYNGEE. After removal of 4 bases from V and 0 bases from J, the junction contained 15 bases not matched to a gene. Here the CDR3 reads CASSLVPGQIIANYGYTF. The CDR3 DNA reads as TGTGCCAGCAGCCTAGTGCCGGGACAGATTATAGCTAACTATGGCTACACCTTC.

The chain recombines TRBV6-2 or TRBV6-3 with TRBJ2-7; 8 positions agree with TRBD1. The CDR3 length is 18 residues. CDR1 is MNHEY and CDR2 is SVGEGT in the germline V gene. J lost 4 bases, V lost 0 bases, and 14 bases had no gene match. Written as DNA, the CDR3 is TGTGCCAGCAGTTACTCGTTGGACAGGGATGGCTGGGGGTACGAGCAGTACTTC. This sequence encodes CASSYSLDRDGWGYEQYF.

V usage is TRBV6-5 and J usage is TRBJ1-5; D may be TRBD1 (6 bases). Germline V gene data show CDR1 as MNHEY and CDR2 as SVGAGI. The CDR3 runs 13 residues. Deletions cut 5 bases from V and 3 bases from J, with 8 bases between. This CDR3 is CASSRQVNQPQHF. Here the CDR3 DNA reads TGTGCCAGCAGTCGACAGGTCAATCAGCCCCAGCATTTT.